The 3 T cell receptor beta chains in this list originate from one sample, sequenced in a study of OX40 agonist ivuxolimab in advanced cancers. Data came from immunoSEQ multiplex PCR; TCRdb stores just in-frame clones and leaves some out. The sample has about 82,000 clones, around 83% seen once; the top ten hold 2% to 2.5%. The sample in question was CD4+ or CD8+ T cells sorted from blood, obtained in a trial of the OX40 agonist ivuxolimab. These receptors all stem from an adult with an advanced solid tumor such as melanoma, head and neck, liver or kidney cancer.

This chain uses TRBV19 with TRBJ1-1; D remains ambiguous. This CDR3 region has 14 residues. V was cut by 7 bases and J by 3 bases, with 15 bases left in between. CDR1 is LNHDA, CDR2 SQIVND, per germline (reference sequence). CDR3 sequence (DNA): TGTGCCAGTAAGTCGAGGAGCTCGGACACTGAAGCTTTCTTT. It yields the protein CASKSRSSDTEAFF.

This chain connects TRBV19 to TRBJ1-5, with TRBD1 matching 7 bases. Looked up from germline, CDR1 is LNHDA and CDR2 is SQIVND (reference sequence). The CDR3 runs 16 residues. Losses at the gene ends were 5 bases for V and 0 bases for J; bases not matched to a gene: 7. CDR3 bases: TGTGCCAGTAGTTCCCAGGGGGTCCCTAGCAATCAGCCCCAGCATTTT. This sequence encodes CASSSQGVPSNQPQHF.

CDR3 sequence reads: CASSYSNRGTYNEQFF. The CDR3 bases are TGTGCCAGCAGTTACTCGAACAGGGGGACCTACAATGAGCAGTTCTTC. The rearrangement links TRBV6-5 to TRBJ2-1; 8 bases fit TRBD1. The length of the CDR3 is 16 residues. From germline, CDR1 is MNHEY and CDR2 SVGAGI. The V gene end was trimmed by 0 bases and the J gene end by 2 bases; junction bases not matched to a gene: 3.